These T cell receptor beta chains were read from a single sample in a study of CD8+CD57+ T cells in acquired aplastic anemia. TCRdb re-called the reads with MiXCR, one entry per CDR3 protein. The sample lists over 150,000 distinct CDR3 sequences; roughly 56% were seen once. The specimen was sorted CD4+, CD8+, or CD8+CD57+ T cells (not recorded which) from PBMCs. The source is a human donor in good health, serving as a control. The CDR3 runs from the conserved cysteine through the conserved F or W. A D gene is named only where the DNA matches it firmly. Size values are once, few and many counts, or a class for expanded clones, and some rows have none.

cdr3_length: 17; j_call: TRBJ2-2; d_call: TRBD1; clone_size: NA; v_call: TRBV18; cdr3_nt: TGTGCCAGCTCACCACCAGGACAGGGGACCGCGGCCGGGGAGCTGTTTTTT; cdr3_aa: CASSPPGQGTAAGELFF
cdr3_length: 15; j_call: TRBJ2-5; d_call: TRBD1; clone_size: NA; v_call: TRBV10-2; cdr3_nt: TGCGCCAGCAACGCCGGGACAGGGGGCTCGGAGACCCAGTACTTC; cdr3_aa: CASNAGTGGSETQYF
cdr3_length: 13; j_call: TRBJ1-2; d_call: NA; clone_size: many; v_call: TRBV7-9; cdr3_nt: TGTGCCAGCAGCTTAGACAGGGTAGGCGGCTACACCTTC; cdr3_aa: CASSLDRVGGYTF
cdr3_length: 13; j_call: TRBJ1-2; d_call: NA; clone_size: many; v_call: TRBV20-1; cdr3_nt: TGCAGTGCTAGAGATGAGGCAGTCTATGGCTACACCTTC; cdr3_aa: CSARDEAVYGYTF
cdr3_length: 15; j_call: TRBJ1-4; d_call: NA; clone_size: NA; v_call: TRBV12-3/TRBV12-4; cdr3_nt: TGTGCCAGCAGCGGGGGGGCCCTCTACAATGAAAAACTGTTTTTT; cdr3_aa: CASSGGALYNEKLFF
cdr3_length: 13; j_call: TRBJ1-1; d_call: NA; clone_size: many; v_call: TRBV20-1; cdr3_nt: TGCAGTGCTAGGGGGGGCGGGGGGACTGAAGCTTTCTTT; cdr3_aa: CSARGGGGTEAFF
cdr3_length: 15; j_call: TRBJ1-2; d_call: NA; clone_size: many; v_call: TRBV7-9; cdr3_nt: TGTGCCAGCAGCTTACAGAACAGGGAAAACTATGGCTACACCTTC; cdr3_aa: CASSLQNRENYGYTF
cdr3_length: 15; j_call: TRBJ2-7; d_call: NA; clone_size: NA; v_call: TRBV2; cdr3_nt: TGTGCCAGCAGTGAACCGGAACTAGAGGTATACGAGCAGTACTTC; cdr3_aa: CASSEPELEVYEQYF
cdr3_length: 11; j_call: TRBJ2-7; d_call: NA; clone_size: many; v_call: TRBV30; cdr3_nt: TGTGCCTGGAAAAGTACGATCGAGCAGTACTTC; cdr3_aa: CAWKSTIEQYF
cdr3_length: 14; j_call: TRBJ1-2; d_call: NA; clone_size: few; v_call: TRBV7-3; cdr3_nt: TGTGCCAGCAGCTTAGGCGGGGGCTTCTATGGCTACACCTTC; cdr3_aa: CASSLGGGFYGYTF
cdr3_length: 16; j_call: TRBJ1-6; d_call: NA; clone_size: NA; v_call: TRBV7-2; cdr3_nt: TGTGCCAGCAGCTTAGCAGGGAGGGTTGGCAATTCACCCCTCCACTTT; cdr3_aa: CASSLAGRVGNSPLHF
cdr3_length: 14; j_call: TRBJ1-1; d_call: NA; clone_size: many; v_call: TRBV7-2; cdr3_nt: TGTGCCAGCAGCCAAATGACAGGGAACACTGAAGCTTTCTTT; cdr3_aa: CASSQMTGNTEAFF
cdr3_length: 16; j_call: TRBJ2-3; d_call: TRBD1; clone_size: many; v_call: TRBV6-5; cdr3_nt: TGTGCCAGCAGCACTATCGACAGGGGGCCCGCAGATACGCAGTATTTT; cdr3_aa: CASSTIDRGPADTQYF
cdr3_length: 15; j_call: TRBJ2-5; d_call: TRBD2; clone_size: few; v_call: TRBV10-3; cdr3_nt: TGTGCCATCAGTGAGTCGACAAGGGAGGGTGAGACCCAGTACTTC; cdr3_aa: CAISESTREGETQYF
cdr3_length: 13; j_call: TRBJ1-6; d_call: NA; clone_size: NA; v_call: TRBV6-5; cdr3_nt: TGTGCCAGCAGTCCAAATGACTTTTCACCCCTCCACTTT; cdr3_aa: CASSPNDFSPLHF
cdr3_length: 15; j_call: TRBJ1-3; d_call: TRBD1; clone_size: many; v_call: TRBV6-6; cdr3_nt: TGTGCCAGCAGTTACCCGACAGGGACCGGAAACACCATATATTTT; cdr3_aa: CASSYPTGTGNTIYF
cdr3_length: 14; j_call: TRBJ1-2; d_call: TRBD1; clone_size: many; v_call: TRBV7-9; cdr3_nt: TGTGCCAGCAGCTTAGGTGGAGCAGGGGGAGTCTACACCTTC; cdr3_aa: CASSLGGAGGVYTF
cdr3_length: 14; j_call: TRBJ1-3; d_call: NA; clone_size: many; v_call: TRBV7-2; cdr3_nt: TGTGCCAGCAGCCCTCAGGGCTCTGGAAACACCATATATTTT; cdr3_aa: CASSPQGSGNTIYF
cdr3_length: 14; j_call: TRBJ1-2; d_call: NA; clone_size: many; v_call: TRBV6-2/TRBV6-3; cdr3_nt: TGTGCCAGCAGCCGGGGACGGACCTACTATGGCTACACCTTC; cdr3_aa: CASSRGRTYYGYTF
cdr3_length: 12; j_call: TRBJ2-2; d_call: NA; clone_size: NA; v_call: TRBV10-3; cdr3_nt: TGTGCCATCAGTGAGCGAGGCAGGGAGCTGTTTTTT; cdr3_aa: CAISERGRELFF
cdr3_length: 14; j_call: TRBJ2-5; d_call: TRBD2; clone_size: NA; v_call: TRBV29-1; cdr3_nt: TGCAGCGCCATAGCGGGGGTAACACAAGAGACCCAGTACTTC; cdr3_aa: CSAIAGVTQETQYF
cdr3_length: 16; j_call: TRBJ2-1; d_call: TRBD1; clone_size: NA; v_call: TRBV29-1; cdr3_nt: TGCAGCGTTGGACCATCGACAGGGGGCGCAGGCAATGAGCAGTTCTTC; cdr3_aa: CSVGPSTGGAGNEQFF
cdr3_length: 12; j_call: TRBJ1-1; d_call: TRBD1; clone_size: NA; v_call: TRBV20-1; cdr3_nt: TGCAGTGCCAGAGTGGGGGACAGGGGGGCTTTCTTT; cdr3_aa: CSARVGDRGAFF
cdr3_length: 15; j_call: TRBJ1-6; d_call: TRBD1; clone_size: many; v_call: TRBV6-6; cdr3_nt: TGTGCCAGCAGTCCGAACAGGGGGCAGAATTCACCCCTCCACTTT; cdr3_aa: CASSPNRGQNSPLHF
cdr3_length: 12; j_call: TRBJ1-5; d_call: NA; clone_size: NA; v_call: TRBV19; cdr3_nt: TGTGCCGCTAGGGGGTATAATCAGCCCCAGCATTTT; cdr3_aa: CAARGYNQPQHF
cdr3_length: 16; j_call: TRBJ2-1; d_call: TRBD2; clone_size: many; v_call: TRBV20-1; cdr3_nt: TGCAGTGCTAGAGATTTCCTAGCGGGGGGTGGCAATGAGCAGTTCTTC; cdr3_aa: CSARDFLAGGGNEQFF
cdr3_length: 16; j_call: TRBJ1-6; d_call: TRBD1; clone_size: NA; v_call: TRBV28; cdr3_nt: TGTGCCAGCAGTATGGCAGGGGGTAAAAGTAATTCACCCCTCCACTTT; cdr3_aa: CASSMAGGKSNSPLHF
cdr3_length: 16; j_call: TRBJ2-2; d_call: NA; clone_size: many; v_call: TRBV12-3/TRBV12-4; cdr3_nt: TGTGCCAGCATCGGGAGCAGGGGGGCTTCCACCGGGGAGCTGTTTTTT; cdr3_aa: CASIGSRGASTGELFF
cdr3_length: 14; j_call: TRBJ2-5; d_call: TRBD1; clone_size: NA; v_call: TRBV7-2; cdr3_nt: TGTGCCACCAAACCACTGACAGGGCCAGAGACCCAGTACTTC; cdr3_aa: CATKPLTGPETQYF
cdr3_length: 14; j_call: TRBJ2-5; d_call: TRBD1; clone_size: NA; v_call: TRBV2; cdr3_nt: TGTGCCAGCGGGGACAGGGGGTTCCAAGAGACCCAGTACTTC; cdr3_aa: CASGDRGFQETQYF
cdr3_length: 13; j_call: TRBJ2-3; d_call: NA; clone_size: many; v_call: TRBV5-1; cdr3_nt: TGCGCCAGCAGCAGCTCAGGGGCAGATACGCAATATTTT; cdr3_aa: CASSSSGADTQYF
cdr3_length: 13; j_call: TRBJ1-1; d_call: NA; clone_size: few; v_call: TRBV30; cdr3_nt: TGTGCCTGGAACGGACAGCAGAACACTGAAGCTTTCTTT; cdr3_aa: CAWNGQQNTEAFF
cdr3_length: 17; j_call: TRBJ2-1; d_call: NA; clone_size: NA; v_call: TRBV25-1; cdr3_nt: TGTGCCAGCTCTCCATCGACAGGAGAACTAAACTACAATGAGCAGTTCTTC; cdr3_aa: CASSPSTGELNYNEQFF
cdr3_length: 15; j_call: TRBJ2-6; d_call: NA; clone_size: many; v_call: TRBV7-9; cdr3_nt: TGTGCCAGCAGCTTAAGAGGCGGTGGGGCCAACGTCCTGACTTTC; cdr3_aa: CASSLRGGGANVLTF
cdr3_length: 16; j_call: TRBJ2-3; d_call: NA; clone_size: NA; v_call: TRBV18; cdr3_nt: TGTGCCAGCTCACCCGGAGGGGGTGTTGATCCAGATACGCAGTATTTT; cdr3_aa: CASSPGGGVDPDTQYF
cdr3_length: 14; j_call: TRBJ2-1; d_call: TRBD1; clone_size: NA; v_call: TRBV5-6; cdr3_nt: TGTGCCAGCAGCTTGGACAGGGGAAGAAATGAGCAGTTCTTC; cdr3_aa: CASSLDRGRNEQFF